The T cell receptor beta chain described here comes from a study of cytomegalovirus exposure and HLA in healthy donors. Generated by immunoSEQ multiplex PCR, the TCRdb table keeps only in-frame clones and is missing some. The sample carries about 150,000 clones, 85% to 90% recorded once. This CDR3 has 20 residues. Per germline, CDR1 KGHSH and CDR2 LQKENI. Trimming at V came to 3 bases and at J to 2 bases, leaving 15 bases not matched to a gene. The receptor comes from a human donor in good health. The chain has TRBV18 and TRBJ2-2; 10 bases line up with TRBD2. Sequenced input: PBMCs. The CDR3 reads CASSPRTGSKLAGNTGELFF. In DNA, the CDR3 is TGTGCCAGCTCACCGAGGACAGGGTCGAAACTAGCGGGAAACACCGGGGAGCTGTTTTTT.